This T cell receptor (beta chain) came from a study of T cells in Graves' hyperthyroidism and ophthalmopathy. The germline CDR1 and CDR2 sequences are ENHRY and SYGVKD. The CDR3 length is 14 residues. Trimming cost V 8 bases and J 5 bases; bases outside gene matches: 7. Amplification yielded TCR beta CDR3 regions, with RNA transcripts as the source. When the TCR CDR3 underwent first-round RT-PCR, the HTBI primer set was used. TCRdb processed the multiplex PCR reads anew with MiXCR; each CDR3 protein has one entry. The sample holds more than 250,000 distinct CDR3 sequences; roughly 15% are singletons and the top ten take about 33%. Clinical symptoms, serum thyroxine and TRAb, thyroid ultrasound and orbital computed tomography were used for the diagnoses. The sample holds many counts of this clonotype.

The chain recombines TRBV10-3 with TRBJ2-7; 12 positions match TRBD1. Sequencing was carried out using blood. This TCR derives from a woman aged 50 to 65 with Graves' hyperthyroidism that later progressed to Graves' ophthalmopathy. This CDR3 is CAIGRDRGLHEQYF. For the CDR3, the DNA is TGTGCCATCGGCCGGGACAGGGGGCTCCACGAGCAGTACTTC.